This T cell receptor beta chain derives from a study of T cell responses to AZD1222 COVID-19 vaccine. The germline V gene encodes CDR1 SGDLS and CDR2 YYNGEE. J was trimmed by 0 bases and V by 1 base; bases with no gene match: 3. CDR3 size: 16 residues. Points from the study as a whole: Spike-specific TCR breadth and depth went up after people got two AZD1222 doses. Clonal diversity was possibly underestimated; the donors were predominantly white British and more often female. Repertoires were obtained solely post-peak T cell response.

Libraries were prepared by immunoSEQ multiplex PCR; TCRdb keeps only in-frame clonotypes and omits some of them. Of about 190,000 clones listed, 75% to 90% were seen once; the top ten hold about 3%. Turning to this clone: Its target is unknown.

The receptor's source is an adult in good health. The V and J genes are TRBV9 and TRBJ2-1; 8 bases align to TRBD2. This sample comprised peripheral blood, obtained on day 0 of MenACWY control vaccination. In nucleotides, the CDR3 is TGTGCCAGCAGCGTATCGAGCGGGAGCTCCTACAATGAGCAGTTCTTC. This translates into CASSVSSGSSYNEQFF.